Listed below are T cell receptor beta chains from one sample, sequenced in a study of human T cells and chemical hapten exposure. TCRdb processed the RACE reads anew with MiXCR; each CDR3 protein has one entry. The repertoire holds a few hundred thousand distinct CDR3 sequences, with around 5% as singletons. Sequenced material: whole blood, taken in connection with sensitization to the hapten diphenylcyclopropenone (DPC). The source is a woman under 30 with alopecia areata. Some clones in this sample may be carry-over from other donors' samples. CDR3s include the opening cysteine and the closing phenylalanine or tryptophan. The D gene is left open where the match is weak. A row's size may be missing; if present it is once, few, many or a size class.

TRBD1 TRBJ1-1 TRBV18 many CASSPWAGGANTEAFF TGTGCCAGCTCACCATGGGCAGGGGGTGCGAACACTGAAGCTTTCTTT
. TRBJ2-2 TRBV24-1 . CATSDSPSTNTGELFF TGTGCCACCAGTGATTCCCCCAGCACGAACACCGGGGAGCTGTTTTTT
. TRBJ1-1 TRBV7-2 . CASSPLSDGNTEAFF TGTGCCAGCAGCCCCCTATCGGACGGAAACACTGAAGCTTTCTTT
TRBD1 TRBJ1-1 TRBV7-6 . CASSVRDRVTEAFF TGTGCCAGCAGCGTACGGGACAGGGTAACTGAAGCTTTCTTT
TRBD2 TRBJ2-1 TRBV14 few CASSFERGAPYNEQFF TGTGCCAGCAGCTTCGAGCGGGGAGCTCCCTACAATGAGCAGTTCTTC
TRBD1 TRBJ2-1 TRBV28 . CASRTSGGSDEQFF TGTGCCAGCCGGACGTCAGGGGGAAGCGATGAGCAGTTCTTC
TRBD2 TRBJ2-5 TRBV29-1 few CSANHRGGQETQYF TGCAGCGCCAACCACCGGGGGGGCCAAGAGACCCAGTACTTC
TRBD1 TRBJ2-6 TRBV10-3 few CAISPGTGASGANVLTF TGTGCCATCAGCCCCGGGACAGGGGCCTCTGGGGCCAACGTCCTGACTTTC
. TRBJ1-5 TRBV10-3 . CAISDEKEEVEKPQHF TGTGCCATCAGTGATGAGAAGGAGGAGGTGGAGAAGCCCCAGCATTTT
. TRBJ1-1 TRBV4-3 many CASSQAQGFMNTEAFF TGCGCCAGCAGCCAAGCACAGGGATTCATGAACACTGAAGCTTTCTTT
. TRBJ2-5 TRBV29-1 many CSVAWPVQETQYF TGCAGCGTTGCTTGGCCTGTCCAAGAGACCCAGTACTTC
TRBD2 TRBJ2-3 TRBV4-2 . CASSQERTSGGASRTDTQYF TGTGCCAGCAGCCAAGAAAGGACTAGCGGGGGGGCCTCTCGCACAGATACGCAGTATTTT
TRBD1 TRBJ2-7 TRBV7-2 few CASSFGPRTGGLYEQYF TGTGCCAGCAGCTTTGGTCCCCGGACAGGGGGCTTATACGAGCAGTACTTC
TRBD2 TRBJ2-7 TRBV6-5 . CASSYSLTSGLYEQYF TGTGCCAGCAGTTACTCGTTGACTAGCGGGCTCTACGAGCAGTACTTC
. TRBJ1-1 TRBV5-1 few CASSLEGPNTEAFF TGCGCCAGCAGCTTGGAGGGACCGAACACTGAAGCTTTCTTT